Listed below are T cell receptor beta chains from one sample, sequenced in a study of T cell responses to AZD1222 COVID-19 vaccine. TCRdb's table, derived via immunoSEQ multiplex PCR, lists solely in-frame clones and lacks some. The sample lists around 140,000 clones; approximately 92% were seen once. Material: peripheral blood, obtained on day 0 of AZD1222 vaccination. All receptors derive from an adult in good health. The CDR3 runs from the conserved cysteine through the conserved F or W. D genes are given only for firm matches. Clone sizes are given selectively: once, few, many, or a class where the clone is expanded.

size | D | J | V | length | CDR3 | DNA
NA | NA | TRBJ1-2 | TRBV15 | 14 | CATSRDPTSSGYTF | TGTGCCACCAGCAGAGACCCGACGTCGTCTGGCTACACCTTC
once | NA | TRBJ2-1 | TRBV18 | 15 | CASSHGTSTYNEQFF | TGTGCCAGCTCACATGGGACCAGTACGTACAATGAGCAGTTCTTC
NA | TRBD1 | TRBJ1-5 | TRBV5-1 | 15 | CASSLEGAGNQPQHF | TGCGCCAGCAGCTTGGAGGGGGCGGGAAATCAGCCCCAGCATTTT
NA | NA | TRBJ1-2 | TRBV6-1 | 15 | CASSEESTGNYGYTF | TGTGCCAGCAGTGAAGAGTCAACAGGGAACTATGGCTACACCTTC
NA | NA | TRBJ2-7 | TRBV5-1 | 16 | CASSSSPTGRTYEQYF | TGCGCCAGCAGCTCATCACCCACCGGACGGACCTACGAGCAGTACTTC
NA | NA | TRBJ1-3 | TRBV14 | 12 | CASSQQGNTIYF | TGTGCCAGCAGCCAACAAGGGAACACCATATATTTT
NA | NA | TRBJ1-1 | TRBV30 | 12 | CAWSLGLGQAFF | TGTGCCTGGAGTTTGGGGCTGGGCCAAGCTTTCTTT
NA | TRBD2 | TRBJ2-2 | TRBV28 | 16 | CASSGTRGFRTGELFF | TGTGCCAGCAGCGGGACTAGGGGTTTTAGGACCGGGGAGCTGTTTTTT
NA | NA | TRBJ1-4 | TRBV9 | 15 | CASSDPHSDAEKLFF | TGTGCCAGCAGCGACCCACATTCAGACGCTGAAAAACTGTTTTTT
NA | NA | TRBJ1-1 | TRBV29-1 | 13 | CSADILLNTEAFF | TGCAGCGCCGACATCCTCTTGAACACTGAAGCTTTCTTT
NA | NA | TRBJ2-7 | TRBV28 | 15 | CASSLYGGPSYEQYF | TGTGCCAGCAGTTTATATGGGGGCCCCTCCTACGAGCAGTACTTC
NA | NA | TRBJ2-7 | TRBV28 | 14 | CASSLVGDQGEQYF | TGTGCCAGCAGTTTAGTGGGGGATCAAGGCGAGCAGTACTTC
few | NA | TRBJ1-1 | TRBV12-3/TRBV12-4 | 12 | CASWTSQIEAFF | TGTGCCAGCTGGACAAGTCAGATTGAAGCTTTCTTT
NA | NA | TRBJ1-1 | TRBV19 | 16 | CASSPRDAGRGTEAFF | TGTGCCAGTAGTCCCCGGGACGCGGGGCGGGGGACTGAAGCTTTCTTT
once | NA | TRBJ1-2 | TRBV29-1 | 15 | CSVGRMDSINYGYTF | TGCAGCGTGGGTCGGATGGACAGCATTAACTATGGCTACACCTTC
once | NA | TRBJ1-4 | TRBV19 | 13 | CASKVGGYEKLFF | TGTGCCAGTAAAGTTGGGGGTTACGAAAAACTGTTTTTT
NA | NA | TRBJ1-2 | TRBV5-4 | 13 | CASSLVGTYGYTF | TGTGCCAGCAGCTTGGTAGGGACCTATGGCTACACCTTC
NA | TRBD1 | TRBJ1-2 | TRBV6-4 | 14 | CASSKDRDAYGYTF | TGTGCCAGCAGCAAGGACAGGGACGCCTATGGCTACACCTTC
NA | NA | TRBJ1-2 | TRBV14 | 13 | CASSQEINYGYTF | TGTGCCAGCAGCCAAGAAATTAACTATGGCTACACCTTC
NA | TRBD1 | TRBJ1-6 | TRBV30 | 14 | CAWTAGTGNSPLHF | TGTGCCTGGACCGCCGGGACAGGGAATTCACCCCTCCACTTT
once | TRBD2 | TRBJ2-1 | TRBV7-3 | 17 | CASSLRGSGTSYNEQFF | TGTGCCAGCAGCTTGAGGGGTAGCGGGACCTCCTACAATGAGCAGTTCTTC
NA | NA | TRBJ1-5 | TRBV11-2 | 13 | CASSFQGWEPQHF | TGTGCCAGCAGCTTTCAGGGCTGGGAGCCCCAGCATTTT
NA | NA | TRBJ2-5 | TRBV30 | 13 | CAWTRDGQETQYF | TGTGCCTGGACGCGGGACGGACAAGAGACCCAGTACTTC
NA | NA | TRBJ1-5 | TRBV4-1 | 13 | CASSQGLGQPQHF | TGCGCCAGCAGCCAAGGGTTGGGTCAGCCCCAGCATTTT
NA | TRBD1 | TRBJ1-5 | TRBV4-1 | 14 | CASSSDRDNQPQHF | TGCGCCAGCAGCTCTGACAGGGACAATCAGCCCCAGCATTTT
NA | NA | TRBJ1-2 | TRBV7-9 | 14 | CASSLVPGPYGYTF | TGTGCCAGCAGCTTAGTTCCGGGCCCCTATGGCTACACCTTC
NA | NA | TRBJ1-5 | TRBV15 | 15 | CATSMNAGNNQPQHF | TGTGCCACCAGCATGAATGCAGGGAACAATCAGCCCCAGCATTTT
NA | NA | TRBJ2-1 | TRBV3-1/TRBV3-2 | 16 | CASSLFETDTYNEQFF | TGTGCCAGCAGCCTCTTCGAGACGGACACCTACAATGAGCAGTTCTTC
NA | TRBD1 | TRBJ2-7 | TRBV2 | 17 | CASSRHLSGQESYEQYF | TGTGCCAGCAGCCGTCACTTGTCGGGACAGGAAAGTTACGAGCAGTACTTC
NA | TRBD2 | TRBJ2-2 | TRBV7-6 | 15 | CASSSGGRDTGELFF | TGTGCCAGCTCTAGCGGGGGGAGGGACACCGGGGAGCTGTTTTTT
NA | TRBD1 | TRBJ1-1 | TRBV6-5 | 14 | CASSYGSGGNEAFF | TGTGCCAGCAGTTACGGGTCAGGGGGCAATGAAGCTTTCTTT
NA | NA | TRBJ1-1 | TRBV28 | 15 | CASSLFSGMGTEAFF | TGTGCCAGCAGTTTATTCTCAGGAATGGGCACTGAAGCTTTCTTT